The 28 T cell receptor beta chains below come from one sample, sequenced in a study of CD8+CD57+ T cells in acquired aplastic anemia. Investigators profiled TCR beta VDJ and CDR3 from genomic DNA template. TCRdb passed the reads through MiXCR, listing each CDR3 protein once. In the table there are hundreds of thousands of distinct CDR3 sequences, about a third of which are singletons. All sequencing subjects had displayed CD8+CD57+ cell expansion on flow cytometry. The sample comprised sorted CD4+, CD8+, or CD8+CD57+ T cells (not recorded which) from PBMCs. These receptors all stem from a human donor with aplastic anemia.

About this clonotype itself: This may stem from a read error, because a much larger clone lies one nucleotide away. The chain recombines TRBV20-1 with TRBJ1-2; 11 bases map to TRBD1. Germline V gene data show CDR1 as DFQATT and CDR2 as SNEGSKA (reference sequence). The CDR3 covers 12 residues. The CDR3 here is CSAPGQGDGHTF. In DNA, the CDR3 is TGCAGTGCCCCGGGACAGGGGGATGGCCACACCTTC.

The rearrangement joins TRBV15 to TRBJ2-7; 9 bases line up with TRBD1. Germline V gene data show CDR1 as LNHNV and CDR2 as YYDKDF (reference sequence). The CDR3 consists of 17 residues. V was pared by 3 bases and J by 6 bases, with 15 bases of the junction left unmatched. This chain's CDR3 is CATSSQKTGTGSPEQYF. CDR3 nucleotide sequence: TGTGCCACCAGCAGCCAAAAAACCGGGACAGGGTCCCCCGAGCAGTACTTC.

The chain employs TRBV15 and TRBJ1-2, with TRBD1 matching 7 bases. The CDR3 is 14 amino acids. J lost 0 bases, V lost 5 bases, and 3 bases had no gene match. Germline V lookup: CDR1 LNHNV, CDR2 YYDKDF (reference sequence). CDR3 DNA sequence: TGTGCCACCAGCGGCGGGACAGCTAACTATGGCTACACCTTC. It yields the protein CATSGGTANYGYTF.

Of note for this clonotype: A much more abundant neighbour one base away suggests this may be a read error. This chain's CDR3 is CAIVSRMSAFF. DNA of the CDR3: TGTGCCATCGTAAGTAGGATGTCTGCTTTCTTT. V and J are TRBV19 and TRBJ1-1; no reliable D call. V was clipped by 10 bases and J by 11 bases, with 17 bases between them. The CDR3 runs 11 residues. Germline assignment: CDR1 LNHDA and CDR2 SQIVND (reference sequence).

This chain joins TRBV7-9 and TRBJ1-6; 7 nucleotides align to TRBD1. The V gene end was trimmed by 1 base and the J gene end by 8 bases; junction bases not matched to a gene: 5. CDR1 is SEHNR, CDR2 FQNEAQ, per germline (reference sequence). The length of the CDR3 is 15 residues. CDR3 nucleotide sequence: TGTGCCAGCAGCTTAGGAGACAGGGTTGATTCACCCCTCCACTTT. This encodes CASSLGDRVDSPLHF.

The chain uses TRBV20-1 and TRBJ2-7, with D tentatively TRBD2 (6 bases). The CDR3 is 14 residues long. Germline loops: CDR1 DFQATT, CDR2 SNEGSKA (reference sequence). Trimming removed 8 bases from V and 5 bases from J, with 22 bases in between. CDR3 coding DNA: TGCAGTTACCCGGGCATAGCGGAGTTGGACGAGCAGTACTTC. This translates into CSYPGIAELDEQYF.

This chain joins TRBV6-5 and TRBJ2-7; TRBD2 agrees at 7 bases. Germline lookup yields CDR1 MNHEY and CDR2 SVGAGI. The CDR3 sequence is 16 residues long. V was clipped by 0 bases and J by 2 bases; unmatched bases: 7. The chain's CDR3 is CASSYSAGGGPYEQYF. CDR3 sequence (DNA): TGTGCCAGCAGTTACTCGGCGGGCGGGGGTCCCTACGAGCAGTACTTC.

This chain links TRBV6-1 with TRBJ2-7, with 7 bases that match TRBD1. Germline assignment: CDR1 MNHNS and CDR2 SASEGT. The CDR3 covers 12 residues. The V gene end was trimmed by 8 bases and the J gene end by 2 bases; junction bases not matched to a gene: 3. The CDR3 DNA reads as TGTGCCAGCGCCGGGACAGCCTACGAGCAGTACTTC. Encoded protein: CASAGTAYEQYF.

This sequence joins TRBV6-1 and TRBJ2-7; 8 nucleotides agree with TRBD2. In germline, CDR1 is MNHNS, CDR2 SASEGT. CDR3 length: 16 residues. V lost 7 bases and J lost 2; bases outside the gene matches: 13. This CDR3 reads CASNQAGVRGAYEQYF. The CDR3 coding sequence is TGTGCCAGCAATCAGGCGGGTGTGCGGGGGGCCTACGAGCAGTACTTC.

In this sample, this clonotype turned up a few times. V and J are TRBV14 and TRBJ2-1; 10 bases are a match to TRBD2. The germline gives CDR1 SGHDN, CDR2 FVKESK. After removal of 6 bases from V and 4 bases from J, the junction contained 3 bases not matched to a gene. CDR3 size: 14 residues. CDR3: CASRGTSVYNEQFF. The CDR3 coding sequence is TGTGCCAGCAGGGGGACTAGCGTATACAATGAGCAGTTCTTC.

This rearrangement joins TRBV5-6 to TRBJ2-1; D might be TRBD1 (7 bases). The CDR3 contains 16 residues. Deletions cut 3 bases from V and 1 base from J, with 14 bases between. Per germline, CDR1 SGHDT and CDR2 YYEEEE. The CDR3 protein is CASSWSGGTSYNEQFF. The CDR3 DNA sequence: TGTGCCAGCAGCTGGTCAGGGGGGACTTCCTACAATGAGCAGTTCTTC.

Of note for this clonotype: A much more abundant neighbour one base away suggests this may be a read error. The chain carries TRBV2 and TRBJ1-4; the match to TRBD1 covers 7 bases. Per germline, CDR1 SNHLY and CDR2 FYNNEI. The CDR3 runs 14 residues. The CDR3 loop reads CASSADRANERLFF. CDR3 nucleotides: TGTGCCAGCAGTGCCGACAGGGCTAATGAAAGACTGTTTTTT.

The chain uses TRBV2 and TRBJ1-6; D is uncertain. The length of the CDR3 is 13 residues. The V end lost 6 bases, the J end lost 10 bases, and 13 bases lay between the germline ends. CDR1 and CDR2 (germline): SNHLY, FYNNEI. CDR3 in DNA: TGTGCCAGCAGGGAGGCTACAGAGTCACCCCTCCACTTT. Protein: CASREATESPLHF.

This sequence joins TRBV7-8 and TRBJ1-2; no clear D. The CDR3 covers 15 residues. Trimming took off 5 bases at V and 7 bases at J, with 20 bases between the two ends. Germline V CDR1 and CDR2: SGHVS, FQNEAQ. Here the CDR3 DNA reads TGTGCCAGCAGCACCCAGGAAGTGGGGTTGGGTGGCTACACCTTC. This gives the protein CASSTQEVGLGGYTF.

This chain joins TRBV19 and TRBJ2-1; D is ambiguous. CDR3 length: 17 amino acids. V lost 5 bases, J lost 0 bases, and 17 bases lay in between. In germline, CDR1 is LNHDA, CDR2 SQIVND (reference sequence). The CDR3 is CASSPQPTLSSYNEQFF. As DNA, the CDR3 is TGTGCCAGTAGTCCTCAGCCGACTCTAAGCTCCTACAATGAGCAGTTCTTC.

This clonotype was seen at least ten times. The rearrangement links TRBV24-1 to TRBJ1-1; no clear D. V dropped 4 bases and J dropped 2 bases, with 10 bases sitting between them. CDR1 and CDR2 (germline): KGHDR, SFDVKD. This CDR3 spans 14 amino acids. The DNA of the CDR3 is TGTGCCACCAGTGACCGACAAAAAAACACTGAAGCTTTCTTT. Amino acid sequence: CATSDRQKNTEAFF.

The genes are TRBV5-6 and TRBJ1-2; D is unclear. The CDR3 totals 18 residues. Germline loops: CDR1 SGHDT, CDR2 YYEEEE. The V gene lost 6 bases and the J gene lost 7 bases, with 31 bases spanning the gap. CDR3 bases: TGTGCCAGCAACTCACTTAAAATGGCGGAGCGGCCTAGTCGTGGCTACACCTTC. Residues: CASNSLKMAERPSRGYTF.

V and J are TRBV2 and TRBJ1-6; 8 nucleotides align to TRBD1. The CDR3 length is 15 residues. V was pared by 6 bases and J by 9 bases, with 10 bases of the junction left unmatched. Germline values: CDR1 SNHLY, CDR2 FYNNEI. This CDR3 is CASRKGQDYPSPLHF. CDR3 DNA sequence: TGTGCCAGCAGAAAGGGACAGGACTATCCTTCACCCCTCCACTTT.

In the case of this clonotype: This sequence may be a read error, since a much larger clone differs from it by one base. The chain is built from TRBV20-1 and TRBJ1-1; a weak D match, TRBD1 (6 bases). CDR1 DFQATT and CDR2 SNEGSKA come from the germline V gene (reference sequence). This CDR3 has 14 amino acids. The CDR3 coding sequence is TGCAGTGCCATCCCAGGGACAAGGAACACTGAAGCTCTCTTT. It translates to CSAIPGTRNTEALF.

The table lists this clonotype with many counts. The chain has TRBV9 and TRBJ1-5, with D hard to call. The CDR3 runs 11 residues. Trimming shortened V by 2 bases and J by 6 bases, and 3 bases separated the two germline ends. Germline V gene data show CDR1 as SGDLS and CDR2 as YYNGEE. The CDR3 loop is CASSVPQPQHF. In nucleotides, the CDR3 is TGTGCCAGCAGCGTTCCTCAGCCCCAGCATTTT.

This clonotype was seen more than once but under ten times. V is TRBV3-1 and J is TRBJ1-1, with 10 bases that match TRBD1. The CDR3 contains 14 residues. Germline V gene data show CDR1 as LGHDT and CDR2 as YNNKEL (reference sequence). J was trimmed by 4 bases and V by 4 bases; bases with no gene match: 3. CDR3 sequence reads: CASSRRDRGTEAFF. In DNA, the CDR3 is TGTGCCAGCAGCCGCCGGGACAGGGGCACTGAAGCTTTCTTT.

This clonotype occurred a few times. J is TRBJ1-6 and V is TRBV5-6; 7 nucleotides agree with TRBD1. This CDR3 spans 15 amino acids. Per the germline V gene, CDR1 is SGHDT and CDR2 is YYEEEE. V gave up 2 bases and J gave up 11 bases; unmatched junction bases: 10. In nucleotides, the CDR3 is TGTGCCAGCAGCTTTTATGAGACAGGGAAGACACCCCTCCACTTT. Its translation: CASSFYETGKTPLHF.

This clonotype was counted at least ten times. The V and J genes are TRBV10-1 and TRBJ1-3; D uncertain. The V gene's germline CDR1 is WNHNN and CDR2 SYGVQD (reference sequence). V lost 5 bases and J lost 0, with 11 bases in between. The CDR3 contains 15 residues. The CDR3 reads CASSPGRSSGNTIYF. As DNA, the CDR3 is TGCGCCAGCAGTCCAGGACGGTCCTCTGGAAACACCATATATTTT.

This clonotype was recorded only once. The gene calls are TRBV10-2 and TRBJ1-2; 7 bases are shared with TRBD1. V trimming: 6 bases; J trimming: 4 bases; junction bases outside the gene matches: 8. CDR1 and CDR2 from the germline V gene are WSHSY and SAAADI. The CDR3 totals 14 residues. The CDR3 loop reads CASSETGAGYGYTF. The CDR3 DNA follows: TGCGCCAGCAGCGAAACAGGGGCCGGCTATGGCTACACCTTC.

The chain couples TRBV5-4 to TRBJ1-2; 7 nucleotides match TRBD1. CDR1 SGHNT and CDR2 YYREEE come from the germline V gene (reference sequence). CDR3 length equals 15 residues. The J segment lost 1 base and the V segment lost 4 bases, leaving 7 bases of the junction unmatched. The CDR3 DNA is TGTGCCAGCAGCGTCCGGGACAGATTTAACTATGGCTACACCTTC. This sequence encodes CASSVRDRFNYGYTF.

This sequence joins TRBV20-1 and TRBJ2-1, with TRBD2 matching 10 bases. This CDR3 spans 15 amino acids. The germline CDR1 and CDR2 sequences are DFQATT and SNEGSKA (reference sequence). V lost 3 bases and J lost 2; bases outside the gene matches: 4. The CDR3 sequence: CSASLAGDPYNEQFF. In DNA form, the CDR3 reads TGCAGTGCTAGTCTAGCGGGAGACCCCTACAATGAGCAGTTCTTC.

In its sample, this clonotype was seen a few times. This sequence joins TRBV7-2 and TRBJ1-1; TRBD1 is a possible D gene (6 bases). CDR1 is SGHTA and CDR2 is FQGNSA in the germline V gene. V dropped 3 bases and J dropped 10 bases, with 12 bases sitting between them. The CDR3 runs to 12 residues. The CDR3 is CASSFPTGRAFF. CDR3 nucleotide sequence: TGTGCCAGCAGCTTCCCCACAGGGAGAGCTTTCTTT.

This clonotype came up many times. One junction end disagrees with the germline gene, perhaps due to a read error. The chain uses TRBV10-1 and TRBJ2-1; tentatively, D is TRBD1 or TRBD2 (5 bases each). The CDR3 is 11 amino acids. Germline CDR1 reads WNHNN; CDR2 reads SYGVQD (reference sequence). DNA of the CDR3: TGCGCCAGCCCGTCGGGGCCTGGGGAAGGCTTC. This translates into CASPSGPGEGF.